These 2 T cell receptor beta chains were sequenced from one sample in a study of blood T cell repertoires in COVID-19. This table comes from immunoSEQ multiplex PCR, and its TCRdb copy is limited to in-frame clones, with some not included. The data show some 340,000 clones, roughly four fifths seen once. Sequencing input: PBMCs or T cells enriched from blood (not recorded which). These receptor sequences come from a woman between 50 and 59 years old who had recovered from COVID-19.

This clone has more than one count but fewer than ten. V is TRBV4-3 and J is TRBJ2-1; TRBD2 aligns across 11 bases. The CDR3 runs to 18 residues. CDR1 is LGHNA and CDR2 is YSLEER in the germline V gene. The V gene end was trimmed by 3 bases and the J gene end by 0 bases; junction bases not matched to a gene: 7. The CDR3 sequence: CASSHRTSGSGSYNEQFF. The CDR3 coding sequence is TGCGCCAGCAGCCACAGAACTAGCGGGAGTGGCTCCTACAATGAGCAGTTCTTC.

The chain carries TRBV3-1 (or the pseudogene TRBV3-2) and TRBJ2-7; 12 nucleotides line up with TRBD2. The CDR3 contains 14 residues. Germline assignment: CDR1 LGHDT and CDR2 YNNKEL (reference sequence). The trim removed 5 bases at V and 13 bases at J, leaving 12 bases unmatched. Here the CDR3 DNA reads TGTGCCAGCAGCTCACGGACTAGCGGGACGCCATTTTACTTC. This gives the protein CASSSRTSGTPFYF.